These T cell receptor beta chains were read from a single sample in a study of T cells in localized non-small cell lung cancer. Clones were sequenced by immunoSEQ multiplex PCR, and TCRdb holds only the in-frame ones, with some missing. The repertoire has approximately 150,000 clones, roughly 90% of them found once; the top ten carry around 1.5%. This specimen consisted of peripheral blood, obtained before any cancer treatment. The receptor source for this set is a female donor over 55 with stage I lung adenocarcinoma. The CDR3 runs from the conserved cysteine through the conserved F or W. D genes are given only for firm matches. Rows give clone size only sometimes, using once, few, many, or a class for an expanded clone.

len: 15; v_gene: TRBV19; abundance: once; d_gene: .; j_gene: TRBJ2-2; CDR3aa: CASRGFNRITGELFF
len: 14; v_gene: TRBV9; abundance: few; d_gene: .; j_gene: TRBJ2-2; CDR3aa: CASSVIGAPGELFF
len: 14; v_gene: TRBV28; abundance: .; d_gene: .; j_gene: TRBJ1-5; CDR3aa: CASSSPRDNQPQHF
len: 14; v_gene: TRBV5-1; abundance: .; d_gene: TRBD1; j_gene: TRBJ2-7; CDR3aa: CASSLVDRDYEQYF
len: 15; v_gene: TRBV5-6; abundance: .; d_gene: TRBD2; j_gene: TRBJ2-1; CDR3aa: CASIRGLAEYNEQFF
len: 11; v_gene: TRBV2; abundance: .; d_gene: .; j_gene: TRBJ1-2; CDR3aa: CASSDRLAYTF
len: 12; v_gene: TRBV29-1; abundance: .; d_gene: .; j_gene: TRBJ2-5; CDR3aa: CSVEMSQETQYF
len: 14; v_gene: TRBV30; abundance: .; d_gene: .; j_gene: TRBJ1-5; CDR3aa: CAWSGTAREEPQHF
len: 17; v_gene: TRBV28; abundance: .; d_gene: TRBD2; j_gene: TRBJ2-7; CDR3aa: CASRLPPQGRENYEQYF
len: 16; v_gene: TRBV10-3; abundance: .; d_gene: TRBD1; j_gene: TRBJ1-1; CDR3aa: CAIKNPGQGPHNEAFF
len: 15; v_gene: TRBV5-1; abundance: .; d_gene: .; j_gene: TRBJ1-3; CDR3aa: CASSDGRNSGNTIYF
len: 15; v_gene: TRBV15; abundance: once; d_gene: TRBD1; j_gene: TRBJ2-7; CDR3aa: CATSRNSGGLDEQYF
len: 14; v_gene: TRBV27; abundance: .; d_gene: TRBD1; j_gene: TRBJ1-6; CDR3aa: CASSGQAGNSPLHF
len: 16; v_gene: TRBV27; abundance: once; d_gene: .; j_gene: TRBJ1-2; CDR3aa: CASRTITTGLNYGYTF